The present T cell receptor beta chain was sequenced within a study of cytomegalovirus exposure and HLA in healthy donors. The study's findings and limits: Most TCR sequences were seen very rarely across donors, but some public TCRs occurred in many. Cytomegalovirus-associated status was assigned to some 160 TCR beta chains. Cytomegalovirus status, reportedly, was diagnosed with high specificity and sensitivity by the classifier.

Of note for this clone: Its specificity is not known.

The CDR3 contains 13 residues. V trimming: 7 bases; J trimming: 7 bases; junction bases outside the gene matches: 13. CDR1 and CDR2 (germline): SQVTM, ANQGSEA. Profiling relied on immunoSEQ multiplex PCR, and the TCRdb table lists in-frame clones only, not all of them. The sample holds 200,000 or so clones, 84% seen once. This receptor was identified in a man younger than 35 in good health and CMV-seropositive. The chain joins TRBV29-1 to TRBJ2-7; 7 bases are shared with TRBD1. Input material: PBMCs. The CDR3 here is CSAGQASVGEQYF. The CDR3 DNA follows: TGCAGCGCTGGACAGGCCTCCGTGGGAGAGCAGTACTTC.